This T cell receptor (beta chain) was sequenced during a study of response to subunit inactivated influenza vaccine. Study outcomes and limitations: Seasonal influenza vaccination, on each occasion, was suggested by the authors to recruit few new T cells.

Via MiXCR, TCRdb re-called the RT-PCR reads, giving one row per CDR3 protein. The sample consists of approximately 700,000 distinct CDR3 sequences, about 15% of them appearing once. Germline values: CDR1 ENHRY, CDR2 SYGVKD. Losses at the gene ends were 4 bases for V and 4 bases for J; bases not matched to a gene: 23. The CDR3 runs 20 residues. The sample holds a few counts of this clonotype. What it binds is unknown. This TCR derives from a man between 45 and 60 years old who received an inactivated influenza vaccine. Source: PBMCs from blood, taken 12 days after vaccination. The rearrangement uses TRBV10-3 and TRBJ2-3; TRBD1 agrees at 7 bases. CDR3 sequence reads: CAISGFPRERQGQQPDTQYF. The CDR3 DNA follows: TGTGCCATCAGTGGTTTCCCCCGAGAACGACAGGGACAACAGCCAGATACGCAGTATTTT.